The source of this T cell receptor (beta chain) is a study of blood T cells in healthy people across ages (dated by TCRdb to about 2015). With regard to the full study: In model experiments, template switching captured about one uniquely barcoded TCR beta cDNA molecule for every two T cells. The study measured age-related changes in TCR beta repertoire diversity using deep sequencing normalized with unique cDNA molecular identifiers. Four age groups were formed from the donors: young (average approximately 15 years), middle-aged (approximately 41), aged (about 62) and long-lived (about 80). Donors of different ages were randomly distributed across sequencing lanes to avoid experimental bias. Using the same blood draw, the study looked at two additional independent replicas of 1 million unique cDNA reads for two donors, one aged 18 to 30 and the other aged 80 or older. Summary of the overall study and its limitations: Donor CMV infection status was unknown, potentially confounding age-related changes in expanded clonotypes. A strong correlation was found between observed TCR beta diversity and the percentage of naive T cells measured by flow cytometry. As age increased, observed TCR beta diversity per million T cells dropped in a roughly linear way, and a significant reduction was already evident by age roughly 36. Estimates of total diversity based on one million sequenced T cells were considered lower bounds and underestimates. Compared with the aged group, more naive CD4+ T cells, fewer expanded clones and increased TCR diversity were shown by the long-lived group, suggesting age selection. Because profiling used bulk unsorted PBMCs, naive and antigen-experienced compartments could not be compared conclusively.

There are 13 amino acids in the CDR3, from cysteine to phenylalanine inclusive. The only DNA kept is the CDR3, 39 bases in frame from the first base. CDR1 and CDR2, looked up from the germline V gene, are SQVTM and ANQGSEA. V gives up 4 bases and J gives up 5 bases, and the segment between their germline ends measures 11 bases. Systemically healthy Caucasian individuals from Russia, around 38 in total and aged 6 to 90 years, were included as donors. Approximately 9.7 milliliters of peripheral blood were drawn from each donor into EDTA-treated Vacutainer tubes. PBMCs were isolated by Ficoll-Paque density-gradient centrifugation, with at least 6 million obtained per sample. Total RNA, at least 6 micrograms per sample, was extracted from PBMCs with Trizol reagent. For every donor, an aliquot of PBMCs went through flow cytometry to measure the percentages of naive CD45RAhigh/CD27high T cells. Only a few counts were recorded for this clonotype. This clone's antigen is unknown. No base quality information exists; no much larger clone differs at one position.

Receptors were amplified or captured by 5' RACE. Data came from an Illumina HiSeq 2500. A second PCR of about 6 to 12 cycles was run with a J-beta primer mix and a sample-barcoded 5' primer. A template-switch 5' adaptor carrying 12 random nucleotides introduced a unique molecular identifier onto each TCR beta cDNA molecule. Each sample yielded at least 3 million CDR3-containing paired-end reads. First-strand cDNA was synthesized from all RNA with the Mint cDNA synthesis kit, primed by a TRBC-specific oligonucleotide. Following uracil-DNA glycosylase treatment, all cDNA underwent a first 18-cycle PCR with the universal primers M1SS and BC2_uni_R. In the original analysis: Each sample was normalized by randomly selecting 1 million high-quality reads, each carrying a distinct molecular identifier. Reads with shared molecular identifiers were discarded instead of being binned into consensus sequences. MiTCR, set to a Q25 quality threshold and the strictest error-elimination algorithm, was used for CDR3 identification, clonotype clustering and error correction. A nonparametric unseen species model with Euler transformation was used to estimate lower-bound total TCR beta diversity. TCRdb passed the public sequencing reads through fastp at Q25 and MiXCR, retaining productive beta sequences. Entries that share a CDR3 protein sequence are merged under the most common genes and DNA. V and J calls and clone size were set by TCRdb, not the authors. Within this sample are hundreds of thousands of distinct CDR3 sequences, with approximately 59% of them counted one time only. The ten top clones hold about 27% of the sample.

Sequencing was carried out using blood. The sequence links TRBV29-1 to TRBJ1-4, with the D segment identity uncertain. This receptor was taken from a man aged 25 to 40 in good health. The DNA reads TGCAGCGTTGGGGATGAGCCGAATGAAAAACTGTTTTTT. This is translated as CSVGDEPNEKLFF.